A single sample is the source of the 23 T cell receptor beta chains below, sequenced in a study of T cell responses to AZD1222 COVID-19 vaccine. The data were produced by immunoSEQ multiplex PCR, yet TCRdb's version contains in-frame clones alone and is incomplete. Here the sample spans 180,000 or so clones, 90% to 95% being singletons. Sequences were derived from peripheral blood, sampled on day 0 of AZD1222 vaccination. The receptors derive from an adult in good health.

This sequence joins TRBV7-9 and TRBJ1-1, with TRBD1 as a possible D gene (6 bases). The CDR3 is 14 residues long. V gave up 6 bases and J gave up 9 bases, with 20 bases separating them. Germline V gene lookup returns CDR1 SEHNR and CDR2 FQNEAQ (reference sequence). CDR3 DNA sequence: TGTGCCAGCAGTCCCTTATTTGCCGGGGGGCAAGCTTTCTTT. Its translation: CASSPLFAGGQAFF.

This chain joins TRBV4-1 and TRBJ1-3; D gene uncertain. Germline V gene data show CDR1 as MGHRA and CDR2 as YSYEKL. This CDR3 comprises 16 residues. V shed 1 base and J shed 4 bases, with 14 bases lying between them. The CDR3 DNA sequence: TGCGCCAGCAGCCAAGCCGGGAGTCGGATCGGAAACACCATATATTTT. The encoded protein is CASSQAGSRIGNTIYF.

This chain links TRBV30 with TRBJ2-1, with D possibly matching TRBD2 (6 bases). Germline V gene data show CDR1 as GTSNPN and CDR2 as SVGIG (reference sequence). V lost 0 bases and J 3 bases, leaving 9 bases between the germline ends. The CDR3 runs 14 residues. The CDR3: CAWSVLAHYNEQFF. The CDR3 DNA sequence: TGTGCCTGGAGTGTCCTAGCGCACTACAATGAGCAGTTCTTC.

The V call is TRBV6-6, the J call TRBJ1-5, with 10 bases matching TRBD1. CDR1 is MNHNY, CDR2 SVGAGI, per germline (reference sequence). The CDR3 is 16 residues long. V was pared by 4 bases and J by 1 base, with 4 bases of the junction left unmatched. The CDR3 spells CASSWWDRGSNQPQHF. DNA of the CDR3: TGTGCCAGCAGTTGGTGGGACAGGGGAAGCAATCAGCCCCAGCATTTT.

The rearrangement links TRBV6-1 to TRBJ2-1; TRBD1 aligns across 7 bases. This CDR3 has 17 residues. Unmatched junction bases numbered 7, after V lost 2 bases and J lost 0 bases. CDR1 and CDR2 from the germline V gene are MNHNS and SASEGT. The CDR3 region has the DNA TGTGCCAGCAGTGAAATGCTAAGACAGGGCTCCTACAATGAGCAGTTCTTC. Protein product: CASSEMLRQGSYNEQFF.

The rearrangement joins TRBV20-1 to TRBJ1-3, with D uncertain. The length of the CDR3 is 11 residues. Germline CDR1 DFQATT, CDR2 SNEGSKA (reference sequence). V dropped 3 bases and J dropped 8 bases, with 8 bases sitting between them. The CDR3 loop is CSARRVDTIYF. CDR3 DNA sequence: TGCAGTGCTAGGAGGGTGGACACCATATATTTT.

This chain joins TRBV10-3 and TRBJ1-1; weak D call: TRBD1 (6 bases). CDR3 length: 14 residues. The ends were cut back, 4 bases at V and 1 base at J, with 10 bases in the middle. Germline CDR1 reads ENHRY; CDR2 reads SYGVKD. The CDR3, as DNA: TGTGCCATCAGTGCCCAGACAGGGAACACTGAAGCTTTCTTT. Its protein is CAISAQTGNTEAFF.

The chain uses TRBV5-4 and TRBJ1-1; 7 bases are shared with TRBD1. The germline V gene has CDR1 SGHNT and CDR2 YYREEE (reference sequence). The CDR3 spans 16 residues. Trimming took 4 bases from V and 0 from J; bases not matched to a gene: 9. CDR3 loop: CASSPRTGALNTEAFF. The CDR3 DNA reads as TGTGCCAGCAGCCCCCGGACAGGAGCTTTGAACACTGAAGCTTTCTTT. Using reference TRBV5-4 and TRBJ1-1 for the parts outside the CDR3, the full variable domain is ETGVTQSPTHLIKTRGQQVTLRCSSQSGHNTVSWYQQALGQGPQFIFQYYREEENGRGNFPPRFSGLQFPNYSSELNVNALELDDSALYLCASSPRTGALNTEAFFGQGTRLTVV.

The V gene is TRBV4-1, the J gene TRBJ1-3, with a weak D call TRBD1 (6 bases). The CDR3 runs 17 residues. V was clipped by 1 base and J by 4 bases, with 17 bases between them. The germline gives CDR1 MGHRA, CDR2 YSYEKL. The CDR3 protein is CASSQGDTYLDGNTIYF. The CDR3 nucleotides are TGCGCCAGCAGCCAAGGGGACACTTACCTCGACGGAAACACCATATATTTT.

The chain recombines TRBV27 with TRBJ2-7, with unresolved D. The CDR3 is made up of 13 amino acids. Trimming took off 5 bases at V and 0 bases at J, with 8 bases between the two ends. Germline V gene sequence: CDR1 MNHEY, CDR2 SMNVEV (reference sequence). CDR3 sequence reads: CASSISFSYEQYF. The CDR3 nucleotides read TGTGCCAGCAGTATCTCGTTCTCCTACGAGCAGTACTTC.

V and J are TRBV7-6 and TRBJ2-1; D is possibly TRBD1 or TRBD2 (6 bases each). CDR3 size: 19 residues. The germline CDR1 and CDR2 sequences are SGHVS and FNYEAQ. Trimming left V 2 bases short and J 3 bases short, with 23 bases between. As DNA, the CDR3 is TGTGCCAGCAGCTTATTCCCCGGGGGCCCGACTTCCTACTACAATGAGCAGTTCTTC. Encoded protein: CASSLFPGGPTSYYNEQFF.

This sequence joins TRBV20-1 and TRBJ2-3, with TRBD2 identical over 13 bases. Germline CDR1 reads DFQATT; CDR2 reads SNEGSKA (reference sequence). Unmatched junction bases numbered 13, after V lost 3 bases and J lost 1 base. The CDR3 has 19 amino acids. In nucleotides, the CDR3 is TGCAGTGCTAGTCGTTGGAGACTAGCGGGAGGTTGGGGCACAGATACGCAGTATTTT. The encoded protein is CSASRWRLAGGWGTDTQYF.

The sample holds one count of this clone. CDR3 protein: CASSLKPGLGGNEQYF. In DNA form, the CDR3 reads TGTGCCAGCAGCCTCAAGCCGGGACTAGGAGGGAACGAGCAGTACTTC. The chain links TRBV7-6 to TRBJ2-7, with 8 nucleotides matching TRBD2. The CDR3 is 16 residues long. V dropped 5 bases and J dropped 5; count of bases not matched to a gene: 14. The germline V gene has CDR1 SGHVS and CDR2 FNYEAQ.

In DNA, the CDR3 is TGTGCCAGCAGCCAAAACCCCCTCGGGGTGGATGAAAAACTGTTTTTT. This gives the protein CASSQNPLGVDEKLFF. The chain links TRBV4-2 to TRBJ1-4; D is undetermined. The CDR3 runs 16 residues. V was pared by 2 bases and J by 6 bases, with 16 bases between. Germline CDR1 LGHNA, CDR2 YNFKEQ.

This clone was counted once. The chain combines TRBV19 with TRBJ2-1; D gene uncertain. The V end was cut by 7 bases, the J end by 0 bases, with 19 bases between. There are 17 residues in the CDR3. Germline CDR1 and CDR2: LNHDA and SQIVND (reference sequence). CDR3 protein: CASTQSQFPSSYNEQFF. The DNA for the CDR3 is TGTGCCAGTACCCAATCACAGTTTCCGAGCTCCTACAATGAGCAGTTCTTC. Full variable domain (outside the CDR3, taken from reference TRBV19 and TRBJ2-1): DGGITQSPKYLFRKEGQNVTLSCEQNLNHDAMYWYRQDPGQGLRLIYYSQIVNDFQKGDIAEGYSVSREKKESFPLTVTSAQKNPTAFYLCASTQSQFPSSYNEQFFGPGTRLTVL.

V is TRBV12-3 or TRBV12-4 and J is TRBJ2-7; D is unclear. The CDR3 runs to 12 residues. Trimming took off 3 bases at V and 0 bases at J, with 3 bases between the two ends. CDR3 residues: CASSFDSYEQYF. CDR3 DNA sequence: TGTGCCAGCAGTTTTGACTCCTACGAGCAGTACTTC.

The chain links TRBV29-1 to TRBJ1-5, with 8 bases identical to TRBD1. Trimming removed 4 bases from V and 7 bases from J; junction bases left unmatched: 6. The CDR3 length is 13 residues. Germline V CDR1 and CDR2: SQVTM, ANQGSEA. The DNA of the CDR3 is TGCAGCGTTGGACAGGGGATGGAACAGCCCCAGCATTTT. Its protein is CSVGQGMEQPQHF.

CDR3 amino acids: CATSGPIGRSCFHRLYNSPLHF. In nucleotides, the CDR3 is TGTGCCACCAGTGGCCCCATCGGCAGGTCCTGCTTTCATCGGCTTTATAATTCACCCCTCCACTTT. This sequence joins TRBV24-1 and TRBJ1-6; D not certain. V was clipped by 5 bases and J by 4 bases, with 32 bases between them. Germline CDR1 and CDR2: KGHDR and SFDVKD. This CDR3 has 22 residues.

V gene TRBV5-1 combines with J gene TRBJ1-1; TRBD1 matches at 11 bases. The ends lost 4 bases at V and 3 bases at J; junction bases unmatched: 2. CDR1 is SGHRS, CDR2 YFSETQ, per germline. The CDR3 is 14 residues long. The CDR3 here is CASSQGQGDTEAFF. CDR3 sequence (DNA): TGCGCCAGCAGCCAGGGACAGGGGGACACTGAAGCTTTCTTT.

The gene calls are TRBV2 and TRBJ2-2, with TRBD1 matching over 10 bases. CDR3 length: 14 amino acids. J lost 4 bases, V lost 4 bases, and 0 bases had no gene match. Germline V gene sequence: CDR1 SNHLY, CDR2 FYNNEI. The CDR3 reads CASSGQGATGELFF. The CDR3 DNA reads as TGTGCCAGCAGTGGACAGGGGGCCACCGGGGAGCTGTTTTTT.

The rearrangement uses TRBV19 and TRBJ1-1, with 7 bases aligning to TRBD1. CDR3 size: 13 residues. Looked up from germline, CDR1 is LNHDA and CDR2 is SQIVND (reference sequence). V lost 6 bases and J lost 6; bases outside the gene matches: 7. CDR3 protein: CASRAGGVAEAFF. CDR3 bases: TGTGCCAGTAGGGCAGGGGGGGTCGCTGAAGCTTTCTTT.

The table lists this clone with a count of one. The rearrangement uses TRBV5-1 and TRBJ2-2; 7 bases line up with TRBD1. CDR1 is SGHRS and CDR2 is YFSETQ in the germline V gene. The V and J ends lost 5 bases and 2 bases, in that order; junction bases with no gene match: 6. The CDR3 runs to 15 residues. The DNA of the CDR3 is TGCGCCAGCAGTCTGACAGGGTCTAACACCGGGGAGCTGTTTTTT. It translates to CASSLTGSNTGELFF.

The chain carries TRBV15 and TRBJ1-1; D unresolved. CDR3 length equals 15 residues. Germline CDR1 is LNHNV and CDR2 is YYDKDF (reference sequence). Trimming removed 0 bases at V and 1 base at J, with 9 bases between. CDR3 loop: CATSRDRQSNTEAFF. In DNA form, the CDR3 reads TGTGCCACCAGCAGAGATCGGCAGTCGAACACTGAAGCTTTCTTT.